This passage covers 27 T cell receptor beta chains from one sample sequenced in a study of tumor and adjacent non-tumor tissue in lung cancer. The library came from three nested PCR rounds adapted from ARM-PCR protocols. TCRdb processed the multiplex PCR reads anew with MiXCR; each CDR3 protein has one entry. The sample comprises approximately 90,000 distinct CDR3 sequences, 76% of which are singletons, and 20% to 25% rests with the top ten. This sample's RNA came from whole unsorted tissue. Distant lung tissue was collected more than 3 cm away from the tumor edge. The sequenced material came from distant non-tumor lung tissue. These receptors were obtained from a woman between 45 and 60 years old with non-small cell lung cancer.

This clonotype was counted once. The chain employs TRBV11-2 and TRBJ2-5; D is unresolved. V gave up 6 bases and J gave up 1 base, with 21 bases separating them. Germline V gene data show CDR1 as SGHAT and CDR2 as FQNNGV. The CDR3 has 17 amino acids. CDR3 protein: CASRLEAFGKAQETQYF. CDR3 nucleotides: TGTGCCAGCAGATTGGAAGCCTTCGGCAAGGCCCAAGAGACCCAGTACTTC.

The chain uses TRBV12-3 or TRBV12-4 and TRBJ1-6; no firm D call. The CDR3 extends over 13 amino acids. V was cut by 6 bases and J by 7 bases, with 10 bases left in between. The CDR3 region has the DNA TGTGCCAGCAGGACATGGCTCAATTCACCCCTCCACTTT. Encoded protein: CASRTWLNSPLHF.

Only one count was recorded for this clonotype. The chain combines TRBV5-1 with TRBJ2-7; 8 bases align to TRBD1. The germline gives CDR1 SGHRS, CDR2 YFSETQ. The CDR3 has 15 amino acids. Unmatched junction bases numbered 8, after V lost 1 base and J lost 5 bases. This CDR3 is CASSLTWTGQNEQYF. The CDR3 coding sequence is TGCGCCAGCAGCTTGACCTGGACAGGGCAAAACGAGCAGTACTTC.

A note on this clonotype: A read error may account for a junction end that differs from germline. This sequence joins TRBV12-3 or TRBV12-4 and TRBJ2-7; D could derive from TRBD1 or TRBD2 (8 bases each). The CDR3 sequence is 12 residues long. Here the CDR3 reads CVSGGQAYEQYF. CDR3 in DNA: TGTGTCAGCGGGGGACAGGCCTACGAACAGTACTTC.

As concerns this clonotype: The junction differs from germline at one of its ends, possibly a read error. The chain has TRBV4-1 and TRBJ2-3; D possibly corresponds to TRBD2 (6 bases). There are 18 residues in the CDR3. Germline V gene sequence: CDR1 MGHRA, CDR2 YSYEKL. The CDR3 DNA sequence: TGCGCCAGCAGCCAAGTGTCGGGAGACGCTACTAGCACAGATACGCGGTATTTT. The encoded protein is CASSQVSGDATSTDTRYF.

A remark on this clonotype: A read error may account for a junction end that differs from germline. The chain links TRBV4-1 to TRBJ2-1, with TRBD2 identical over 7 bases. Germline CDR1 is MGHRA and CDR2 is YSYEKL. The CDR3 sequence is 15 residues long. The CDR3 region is CARKELVGGYNEQFF. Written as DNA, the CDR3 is TGCGCCAGGAAGGAACTAGTGGGGGGGTACAATGAACAGTTCTTC.

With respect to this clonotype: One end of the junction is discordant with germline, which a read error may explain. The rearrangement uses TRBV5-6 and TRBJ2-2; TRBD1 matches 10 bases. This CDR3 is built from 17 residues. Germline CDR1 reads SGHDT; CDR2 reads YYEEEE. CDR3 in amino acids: CASSLEPGQGRSGELFF. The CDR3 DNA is TGTGCCAGCAGCTTGGAGCCGGGACAGGGGAGATCCGGGGAACTGTTTTTT.

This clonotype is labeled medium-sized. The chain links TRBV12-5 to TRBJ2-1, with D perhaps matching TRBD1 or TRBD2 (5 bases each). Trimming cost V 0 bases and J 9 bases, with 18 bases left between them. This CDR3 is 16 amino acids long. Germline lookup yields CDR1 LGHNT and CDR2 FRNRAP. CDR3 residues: CASGLVWAGRGREQFF. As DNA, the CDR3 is TGTGCTAGTGGTTTGGTATGGGCAGGGCGCGGGCGTGAGCAGTTCTTC.

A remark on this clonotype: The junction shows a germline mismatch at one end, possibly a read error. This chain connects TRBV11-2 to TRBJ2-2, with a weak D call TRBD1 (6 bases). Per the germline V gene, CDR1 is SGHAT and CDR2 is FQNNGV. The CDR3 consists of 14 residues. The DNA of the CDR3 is TGTGACAGCACTCTTGGTAGGGACACCAGGGAGCTATTTTTT. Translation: CDSTLGRDTRELFF. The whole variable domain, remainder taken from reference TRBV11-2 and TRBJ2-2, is EAGVAQSPRYKIIEKRQSVAFWCNPISGHATLYWYQQILGQGPKLLIQFQNNGVVDDSQLPKDRFSAERLKGVDSTLKIQPAKLEDSAVYLCDSTLGRDTRELFFGEGSRLTVL.

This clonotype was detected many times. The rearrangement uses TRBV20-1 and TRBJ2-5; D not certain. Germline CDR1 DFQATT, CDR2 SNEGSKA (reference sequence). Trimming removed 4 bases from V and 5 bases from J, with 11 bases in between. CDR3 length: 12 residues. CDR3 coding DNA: TGCAGTGCTAATCTGGGGAAGGAGACCCAGTACTTC. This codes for CSANLGKETQYF.

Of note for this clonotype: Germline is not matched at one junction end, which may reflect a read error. CDR3 nucleotides: TGTGCCAGCAGCCTACCACGGACTTACAAAAACATTCAATACTTC. Protein sequence: CASSLPRTYKNIQYF. The chain carries TRBV28 and TRBJ2-4; tentatively, D is TRBD2 (5 bases). The CDR3 totals 15 residues. Germline CDR1 MDHEN, CDR2 SYDVKM.

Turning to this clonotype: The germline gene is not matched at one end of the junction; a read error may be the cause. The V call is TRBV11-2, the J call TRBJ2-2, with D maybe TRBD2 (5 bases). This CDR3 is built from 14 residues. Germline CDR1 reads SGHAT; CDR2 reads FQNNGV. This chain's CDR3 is CASCLEPGTWELFF. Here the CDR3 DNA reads TGTGCCAGCTGCTTAGAACCGGGAACCTGGGAGCTGTTTTTT.

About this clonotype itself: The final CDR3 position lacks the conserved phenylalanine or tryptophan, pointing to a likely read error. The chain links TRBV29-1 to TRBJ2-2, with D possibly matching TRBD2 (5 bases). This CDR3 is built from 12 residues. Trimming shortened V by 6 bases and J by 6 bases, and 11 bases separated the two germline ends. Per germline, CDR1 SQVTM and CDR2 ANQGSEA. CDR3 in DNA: TGCAGCGTAGAAATCGGGGCCGGGGAGCTGTTTCTT. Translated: CSVEIGAGELFL.

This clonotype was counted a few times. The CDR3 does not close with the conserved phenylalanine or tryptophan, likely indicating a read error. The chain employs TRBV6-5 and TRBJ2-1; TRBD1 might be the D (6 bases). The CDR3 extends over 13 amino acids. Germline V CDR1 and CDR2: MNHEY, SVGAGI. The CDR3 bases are TGTGCCAGTAGTTCTGGACAGTACAATGAGCAGTTCCTC. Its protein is CASSSGQYNEQFL.

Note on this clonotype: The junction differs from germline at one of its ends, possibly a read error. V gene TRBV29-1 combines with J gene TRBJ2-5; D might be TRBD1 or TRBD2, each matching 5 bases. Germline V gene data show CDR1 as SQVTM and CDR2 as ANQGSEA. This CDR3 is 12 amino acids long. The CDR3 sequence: CNVEDLGETQYF. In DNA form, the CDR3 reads TGCAACGTTGAAGATCTGGGGGAGACCCAATACTTC.

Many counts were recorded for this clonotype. In DNA, the CDR3 is TGTGCCAGTAGCGCCCAGCCTCAGGGGGCCTTGAACAATGAGCAGTTCTTC. This codes for CASSAQPQGALNNEQFF. The chain recombines TRBV19 with TRBJ2-1; 8 nucleotides align to TRBD1. The CDR3 covers 17 residues. V gave up 6 bases and J gave up 5 bases; unmatched junction bases: 15. In germline, CDR1 is LNHDA, CDR2 SQIVND (reference sequence).

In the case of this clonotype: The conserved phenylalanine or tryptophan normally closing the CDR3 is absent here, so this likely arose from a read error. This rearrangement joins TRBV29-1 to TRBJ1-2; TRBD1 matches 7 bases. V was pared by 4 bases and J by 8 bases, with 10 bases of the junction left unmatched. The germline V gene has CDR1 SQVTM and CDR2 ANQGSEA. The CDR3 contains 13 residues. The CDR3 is CSVGDSPLYGYTI. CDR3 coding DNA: TGCAGCGTTGGGGACAGCCCACTCTACGGCTACACCATC.

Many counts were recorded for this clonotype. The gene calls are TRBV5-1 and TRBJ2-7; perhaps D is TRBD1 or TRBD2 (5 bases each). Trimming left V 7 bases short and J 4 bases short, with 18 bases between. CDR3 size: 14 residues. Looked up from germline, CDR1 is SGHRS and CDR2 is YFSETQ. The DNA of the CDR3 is TGCGCCAGCGGCACCGGGACCCCGAGTTACGAGCAGTACTTC. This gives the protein CASGTGTPSYEQYF.

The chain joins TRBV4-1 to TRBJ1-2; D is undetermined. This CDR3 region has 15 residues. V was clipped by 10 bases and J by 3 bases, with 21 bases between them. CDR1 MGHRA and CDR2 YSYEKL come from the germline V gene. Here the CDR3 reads CATSQVMGSYYGYTF. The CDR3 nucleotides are TGCGCCACCAGTCAAGTCATGGGCTCCTACTATGGCTACACCTTC.

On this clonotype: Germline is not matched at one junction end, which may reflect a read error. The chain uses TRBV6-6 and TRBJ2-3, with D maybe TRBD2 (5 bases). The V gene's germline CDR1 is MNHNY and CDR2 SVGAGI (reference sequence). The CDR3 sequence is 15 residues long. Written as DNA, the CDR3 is TGTGCCAGCGAATATAGAGACTACAGCACAGATACGCTGTATTTT. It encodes CASEYRDYSTDTLYF.

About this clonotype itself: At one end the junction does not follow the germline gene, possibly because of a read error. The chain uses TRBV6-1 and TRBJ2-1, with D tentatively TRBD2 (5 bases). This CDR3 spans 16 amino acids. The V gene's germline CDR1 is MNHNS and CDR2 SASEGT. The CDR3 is CTSRTPELEQNSEQFF. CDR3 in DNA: TGTACCAGCAGAACCCCGGAACTAGAGCAAAACAGTGAGCAGTTCTTC.

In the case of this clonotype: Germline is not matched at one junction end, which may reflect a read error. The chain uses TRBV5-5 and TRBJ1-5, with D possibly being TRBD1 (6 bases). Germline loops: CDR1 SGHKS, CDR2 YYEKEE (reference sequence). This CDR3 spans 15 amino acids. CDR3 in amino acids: CVSSLGGQFNQPQHF. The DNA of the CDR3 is TGTGTCAGCAGTTTGGGGGGGCAGTTCAATCAGCCCCAGCATTTT.

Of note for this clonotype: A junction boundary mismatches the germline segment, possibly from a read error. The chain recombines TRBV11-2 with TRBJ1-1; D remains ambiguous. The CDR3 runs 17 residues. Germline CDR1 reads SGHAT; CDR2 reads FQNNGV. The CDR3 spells CANSLGGPKGMNTETLF. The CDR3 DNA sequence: TGTGCCAACAGCTTAGGCGGGCCCAAAGGTATGAACACTGAAACTCTCTTT.

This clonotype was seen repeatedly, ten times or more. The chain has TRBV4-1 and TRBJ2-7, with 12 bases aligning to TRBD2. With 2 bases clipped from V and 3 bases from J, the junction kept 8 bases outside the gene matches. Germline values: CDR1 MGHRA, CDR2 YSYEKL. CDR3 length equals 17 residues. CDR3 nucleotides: TGCGCCAGCAGCCAACAGACTAGCGGGAGTATTCTCTACGAGCAGTACTTC. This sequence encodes CASSQQTSGSILYEQYF.

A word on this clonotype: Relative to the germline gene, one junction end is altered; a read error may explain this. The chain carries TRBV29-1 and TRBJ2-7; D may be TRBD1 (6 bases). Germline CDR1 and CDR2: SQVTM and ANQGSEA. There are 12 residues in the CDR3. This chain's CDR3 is CSIEQGTHEQYF. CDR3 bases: TGCAGCATTGAGCAGGGGACCCACGAGCAGTATTTC.

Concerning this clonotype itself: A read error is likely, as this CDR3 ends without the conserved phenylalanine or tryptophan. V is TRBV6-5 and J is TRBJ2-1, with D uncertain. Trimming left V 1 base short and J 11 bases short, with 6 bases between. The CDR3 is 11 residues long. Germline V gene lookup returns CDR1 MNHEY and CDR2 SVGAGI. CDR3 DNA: TGTGCCAGCAGTTACTTGCGCAAGCAGTTCCTC. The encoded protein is CASSYLRKQFL.

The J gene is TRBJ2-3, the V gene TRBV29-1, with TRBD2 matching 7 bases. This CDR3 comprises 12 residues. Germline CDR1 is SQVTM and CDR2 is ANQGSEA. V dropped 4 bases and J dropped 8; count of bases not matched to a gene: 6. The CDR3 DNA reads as TGCAGCGTTGGTTTATGGGGGGGTACGCAGTATTTT. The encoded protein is CSVGLWGGTQYF.